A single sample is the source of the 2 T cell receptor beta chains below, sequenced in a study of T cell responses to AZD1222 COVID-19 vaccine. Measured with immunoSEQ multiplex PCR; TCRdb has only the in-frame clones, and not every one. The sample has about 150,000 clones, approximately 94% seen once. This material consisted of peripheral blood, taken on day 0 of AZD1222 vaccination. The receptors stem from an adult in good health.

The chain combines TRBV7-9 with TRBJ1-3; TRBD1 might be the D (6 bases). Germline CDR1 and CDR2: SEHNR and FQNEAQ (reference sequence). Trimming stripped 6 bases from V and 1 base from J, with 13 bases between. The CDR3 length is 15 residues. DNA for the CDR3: TGTGCCAGCAGAACCGCAGGGGCGTCTGGAAACACCATATATTTT. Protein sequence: CASRTAGASGNTIYF.

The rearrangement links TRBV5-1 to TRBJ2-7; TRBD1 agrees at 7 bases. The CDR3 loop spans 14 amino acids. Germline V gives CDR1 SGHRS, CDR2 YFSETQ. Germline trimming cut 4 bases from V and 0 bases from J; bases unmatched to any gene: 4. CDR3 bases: TGCGCCAGCAGCACGGGACAGCACTCCTACGAGCAGTACTTC. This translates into CASSTGQHSYEQYF.